Listed below are T cell receptor beta chains from one sample, sequenced in a study of PD-1 blockade in mismatch repair-deficient tumors. Measured with immunoSEQ multiplex PCR; TCRdb has only the in-frame clones, and not every one. The top ten clones hold more than 3% of a sample with under 50,000 clones, 70% to 85% of them seen once. The input for sequencing was PBMCs, taken before pembrolizumab treatment. All receptors derive from an adult with mismatch repair-deficient cancer. Each CDR3 is given with its conserved first and last residue. The order of the fields is J gene, clone size, CDR3 length, V gene, D gene, CDR3 protein, CDR3 DNA. The D gene is left open where the match is weak. Clone size is shown for a subset of rows, as once, few, many or a class of expanded clone.

TRBJ1-2 - 16 TRBV19 - CASKFVRTSSNYGYTF TGTGCCAGTAAATTCGTCAGGACATCAAGTAACTATGGCTACACCTTC
TRBJ1-3 - 16 TRBV15 - CATSRDRATLGNTIYF TGTGCCACCAGCAGAGATCGGGCGACTCTGGGAAACACCATATATTTT
TRBJ1-1 - 13 TRBV5-6 TRBD1 CASSKDRDTEAFF TGTGCCAGCAGCAAGGACAGGGACACTGAAGCTTTCTTT
TRBJ2-2 - 12 TRBV7-7 - CASSSEAGELFF TGTGCTAGCAGTTCGGAGGCCGGGGAGCTGTTTTTT
TRBJ2-3 - 15 TRBV6-7 TRBD2 CASSPVAGGLYTQYF TGTGCCAGCAGTCCAGTAGCGGGAGGGCTTTATACGCAGTATTTT
TRBJ2-3 once 17 TRBV7-8 TRBD2 CASSRRPPSGVSDTQYF TGTGCCAGCAGCCGCCGTCCCCCTAGCGGGGTTTCAGATACGCAGTATTTT
TRBJ2-7 few 14 TRBV9 - CASSVKEDSYEQYF TGTGCCAGCAGCGTAAAGGAGGACTCCTACGAGCAGTACTTC
TRBJ1-1 - 14 TRBV11-3 TRBD1 CASSSDRGAAEAFF TGTGCCAGCAGCTCGGACAGGGGAGCGGCTGAAGCTTTCTTT
TRBJ1-1 - 15 TRBV14 - CASSQGQGWGTEAFF TGTGCCAGCAGCCAAGGCCAGGGATGGGGCACTGAAGCTTTCTTT
TRBJ2-1 - 14 TRBV18 - CASSRDGYYNEQFF TGTGCCAGCTCACGGGACGGATACTACAATGAGCAGTTCTTC
TRBJ2-2 - 16 TRBV11-3 TRBD2 CASSPGTSGRIGELFF TGTGCCAGCAGCCCCGGGACTAGCGGGAGGATCGGGGAGCTGTTTTTT
TRBJ1-1 - 17 TRBV19 TRBD1 CASSRTGTGGLGAEAFF TGTGCCAGTAGTCGAACCGGGACAGGGGGCTTAGGGGCTGAAGCTTTCTTT
TRBJ2-5 - 11 TRBV20-1 - CSAMIYGTQYF TGCAGTGCTATGATCTACGGGACCCAGTACTTC
TRBJ2-7 - 14 TRBV19 TRBD1 CASSTRQGPYEQYF TGTGCCAGTAGTACGCGACAGGGCCCCTACGAGCAGTACTTC
TRBJ1-2 - 15 TRBV7-2 TRBD1 CASSFWGGGTDGYTF TGTGCCAGCAGCTTTTGGGGGGGAGGGACAGATGGCTACACCTTC
TRBJ2-3 - 13 TRBV7-2 - CASSLVFEDTQYF TGTGCCAGCAGCTTAGTATTCGAAGATACGCAGTATTTT
TRBJ2-4 - 16 TRBV15 TRBD1 CATSPTDRGAKNIQYF TGTGCCACCAGCCCCACGGACAGGGGGGCCAAAAACATTCAGTACTTC
TRBJ2-7 - 11 TRBV5-1 - CASRINYEQYF TGCGCCAGCAGAATTAACTACGAGCAGTACTTC
TRBJ1-2 few 13 TRBV2 - CASISPANYGYTF TGTGCCAGCATATCCCCAGCTAACTATGGCTACACCTTC
TRBJ2-1 once 15 TRBV5-1 TRBD2 CASSLEAGGLDEQFF TGCGCCAGCAGCTTGGAGGCGGGAGGGCTTGATGAGCAGTTCTTC
TRBJ2-5 - 16 TRBV27 TRBD2 CASSVLAGGPGETQYF TGTGCCAGCTCTGTTCTAGCGGGAGGGCCCGGGGAGACCCAGTACTTC
TRBJ2-7 - 13 TRBV11-1 - CASSFGREFEQYF TGTGCCAGCAGCTTCGGACGGGAGTTCGAGCAGTACTTC
TRBJ2-3 - 13 TRBV28 - CASSLQGTDTQYF TGTGCCAGCAGTTTACAGGGGACAGATACGCAGTATTTT
TRBJ2-3 - 16 TRBV18 - CASSPGASSRADTQYF TGTGCCAGCTCACCAGGGGCCAGTTCGAGGGCAGATACGCAGTATTTT
TRBJ2-1 once 13 TRBV14 TRBD2 CASSQDFGTTKFF TGTGCCAGCAGCCAAGATTTCGGGACTACAAAGTTCTTC
TRBJ2-5 - 13 TRBV5-4 - CASSLDGKETQYF TGTGCCAGCAGCTTGGACGGGAAAGAGACCCAGTACTTC
TRBJ2-1 - 14 TRBV11-3 - CASSLDSRGNEQFF TGTGCCAGCAGCTTAGATTCTCGTGGAAATGAGCAGTTCTTC
TRBJ2-7 - 17 TRBV11-3 TRBD2 CASSLDGTAGGIYEQYF TGTGCCAGCAGCTTAGATGGAACAGCGGGAGGGATCTACGAGCAGTACTTC
TRBJ2-2 - 16 TRBV9 - CASSVDGTDVTGELFF TGTGCCAGCAGCGTAGACGGGACTGATGTAACCGGGGAGCTGTTTTTT
TRBJ1-1 - 13 TRBV11-2 - CASKAGLNTEAFF TGTGCCAGCAAGGCAGGTTTGAACACTGAAGCTTTCTTT
TRBJ2-1 few 12 TRBV7-9 - CASGDSYNEQFF TGTGCCTCCGGGGACTCCTACAATGAGCAGTTCTTC
TRBJ2-3 - 15 TRBV5-4 - CASTPGLASTDTQYF TGTGCCAGCACCCCTGGGCTAGCGAGCACAGATACGCAGTATTTT
TRBJ1-3 - 15 TRBV10-2 - CASSERPNSGNTIYF TGCGCCAGCAGTGAGAGACCGAACTCTGGAAACACCATATATTTT
TRBJ2-7 - 15 TRBV11-2 TRBD1 CASSPPGQVVPEQYF TGTGCCAGCAGCCCCCCGGGACAGGTGGTTCCCGAGCAGTACTTC
TRBJ1-3 - 11 TRBV30 - CAWSGANTIYF TGTGCCTGGAGCGGGGCAAACACCATATATTTT
TRBJ2-5 - 13 TRBV30 TRBD1 CALRDRALKTQYF TGTGCCCTCCGGGACAGGGCTTTGAAGACCCAGTACTTC
TRBJ1-1 - 12 TRBV7-9 TRBD1 CASSPRDREAFF TGTGCCAGCAGCCCACGGGACAGGGAAGCTTTCTTT